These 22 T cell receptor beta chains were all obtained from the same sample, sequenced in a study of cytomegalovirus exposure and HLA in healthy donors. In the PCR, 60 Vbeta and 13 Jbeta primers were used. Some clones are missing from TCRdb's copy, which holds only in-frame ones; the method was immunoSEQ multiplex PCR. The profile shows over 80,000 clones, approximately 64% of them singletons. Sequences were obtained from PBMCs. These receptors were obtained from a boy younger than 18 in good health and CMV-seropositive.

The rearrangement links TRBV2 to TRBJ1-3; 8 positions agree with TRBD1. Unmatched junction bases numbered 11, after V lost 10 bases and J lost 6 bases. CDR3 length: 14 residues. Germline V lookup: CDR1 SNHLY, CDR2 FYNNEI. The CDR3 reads CATTRDRPLNTIYF. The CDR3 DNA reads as TGTGCCACCACGCGGGACAGGCCTTTAAACACCATATATTTT.

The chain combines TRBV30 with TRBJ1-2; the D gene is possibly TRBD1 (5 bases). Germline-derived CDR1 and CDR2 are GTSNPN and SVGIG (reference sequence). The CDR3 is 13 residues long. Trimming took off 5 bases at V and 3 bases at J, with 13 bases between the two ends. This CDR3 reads CAWSPGGDYGYTF. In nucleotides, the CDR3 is TGTGCCTGGTCCCCGGGAGGGGACTATGGCTACACCTTC.

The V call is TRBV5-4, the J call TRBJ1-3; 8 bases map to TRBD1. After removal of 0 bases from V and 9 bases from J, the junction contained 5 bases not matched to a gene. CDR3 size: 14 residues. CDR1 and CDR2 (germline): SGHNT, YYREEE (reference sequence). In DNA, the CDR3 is TGTGCCAGCAGCTTGGAGCAGGGGGCGACCACCATATATTTT. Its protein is CASSLEQGATTIYF. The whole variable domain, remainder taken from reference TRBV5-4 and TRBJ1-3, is ETGVTQSPTHLIKTRGQQVTLRCSSQSGHNTVSWYQQALGQGPQFIFQYYREEENGRGNFPPRFSGLQFPNYSSELNVNALELDDSALYLCASSLEQGATTIYFGEGSWLTVV.

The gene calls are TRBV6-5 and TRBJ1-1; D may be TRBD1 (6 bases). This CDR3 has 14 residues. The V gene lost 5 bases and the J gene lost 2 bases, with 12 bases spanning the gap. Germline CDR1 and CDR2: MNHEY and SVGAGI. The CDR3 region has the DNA TGTGCCAGCAGTCCGGGGGGGCTTAACACTGAAGCTTTCTTT. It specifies CASSPGGLNTEAFF.

Here the CDR3 reads CASSLAVVAGGNGETQYF. CDR3 DNA: TGCGCCAGCAGCTTGGCCGTGGTAGCGGGGGGAAACGGGGAGACCCAGTACTTC. The rearrangement links TRBV5-1 to TRBJ2-5, with 10 bases aligning to TRBD2. J lost 5 bases, V lost 0 bases, and 13 bases had no gene match. Germline V gene sequence: CDR1 SGHRS, CDR2 YFSETQ. This CDR3 has 18 amino acids.

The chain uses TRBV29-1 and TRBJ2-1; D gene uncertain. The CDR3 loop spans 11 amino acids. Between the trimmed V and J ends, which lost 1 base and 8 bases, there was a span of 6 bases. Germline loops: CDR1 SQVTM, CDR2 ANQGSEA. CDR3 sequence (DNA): TGCAGCGTTGAAGGGCCCGATGAGCAGTTCTTC. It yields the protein CSVEGPDEQFF.

CDR3 sequence (DNA): TGTGCCAGCAGCACCACAGGGGGCGGAGAGACCCAGTACTTC. It is translated as CASSTTGGGETQYF. The chain employs TRBV5-6 and TRBJ2-5; 9 bases are shared with TRBD1. Germline V gene data show CDR1 as SGHDT and CDR2 as YYEEEE. The CDR3 extends over 14 amino acids. V gave up 4 bases and J gave up 4 bases; unmatched junction bases: 5.

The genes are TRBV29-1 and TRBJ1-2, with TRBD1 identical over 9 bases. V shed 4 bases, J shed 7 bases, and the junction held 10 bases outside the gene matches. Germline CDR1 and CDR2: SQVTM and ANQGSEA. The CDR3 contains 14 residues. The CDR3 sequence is CSVGGNRGLSGYTF. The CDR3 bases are TGCAGCGTTGGGGGGAACAGGGGGCTGAGTGGCTACACCTTC.

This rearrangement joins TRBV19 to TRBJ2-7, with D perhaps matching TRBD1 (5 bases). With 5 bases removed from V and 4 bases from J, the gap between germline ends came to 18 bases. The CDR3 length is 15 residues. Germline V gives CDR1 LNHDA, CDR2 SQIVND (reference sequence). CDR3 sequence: CASSSSPDTYYEQYF. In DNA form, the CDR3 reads TGTGCCAGTAGTTCCTCGCCGGACACATATTACGAGCAGTACTTC.

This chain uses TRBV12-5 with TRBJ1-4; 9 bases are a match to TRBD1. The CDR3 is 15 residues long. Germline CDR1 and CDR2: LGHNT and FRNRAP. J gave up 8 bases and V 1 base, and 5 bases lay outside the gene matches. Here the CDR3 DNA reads TGTGCTAGTGGTTTGGCACAGGGGGCTGGGGAAAAACTGTTTTTT. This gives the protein CASGLAQGAGEKLFF.

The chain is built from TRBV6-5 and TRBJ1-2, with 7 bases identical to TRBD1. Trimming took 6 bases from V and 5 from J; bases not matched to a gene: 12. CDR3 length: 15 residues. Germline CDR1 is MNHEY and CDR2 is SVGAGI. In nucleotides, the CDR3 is TGTGCCAGCAGCAGGGGATTGACAGGGAGATATGGCTACACCTTC. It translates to CASSRGLTGRYGYTF.

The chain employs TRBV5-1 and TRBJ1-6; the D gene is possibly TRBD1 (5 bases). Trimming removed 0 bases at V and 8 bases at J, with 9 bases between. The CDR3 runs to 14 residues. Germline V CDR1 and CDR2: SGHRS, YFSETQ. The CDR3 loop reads CASSLGSGDSPLHF. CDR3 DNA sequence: TGCGCCAGCAGCTTGGGCTCGGGGGATTCACCCCTCCACTTT.

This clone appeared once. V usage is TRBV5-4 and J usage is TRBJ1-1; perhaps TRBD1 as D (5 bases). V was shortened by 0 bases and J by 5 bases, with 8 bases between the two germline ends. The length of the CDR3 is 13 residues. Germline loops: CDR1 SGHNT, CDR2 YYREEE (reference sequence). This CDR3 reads CASSLGRGTEAFF. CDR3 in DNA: TGTGCCAGCAGCTTGGGACGGGGGACTGAAGCTTTCTTT.

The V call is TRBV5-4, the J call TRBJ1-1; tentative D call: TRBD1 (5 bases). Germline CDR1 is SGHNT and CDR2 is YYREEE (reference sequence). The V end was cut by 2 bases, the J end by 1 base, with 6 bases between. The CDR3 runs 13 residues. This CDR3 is CASSFDRNTEAFF. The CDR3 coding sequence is TGTGCCAGCAGCTTCGACAGGAACACTGAAGCTTTCTTT.

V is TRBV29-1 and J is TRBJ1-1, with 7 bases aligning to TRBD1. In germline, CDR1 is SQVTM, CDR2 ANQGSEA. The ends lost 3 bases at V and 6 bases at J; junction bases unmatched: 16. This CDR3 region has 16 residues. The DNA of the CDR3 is TGCAGCGTTGACCATCCCCGGGACAGTAGGTCCGCTGAAGCTTTCTTT. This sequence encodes CSVDHPRDSRSAEAFF.

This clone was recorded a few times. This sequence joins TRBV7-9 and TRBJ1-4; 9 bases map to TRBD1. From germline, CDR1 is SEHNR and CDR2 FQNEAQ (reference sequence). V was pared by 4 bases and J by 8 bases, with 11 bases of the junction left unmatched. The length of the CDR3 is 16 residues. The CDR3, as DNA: TGTGCCAGCAGCTGGGTACCGGGACAGGGAGAGGAAAAACTGTTTTTT. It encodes CASSWVPGQGEEKLFF. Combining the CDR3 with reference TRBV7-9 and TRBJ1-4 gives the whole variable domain DTGVSQNPRHKITKRGQNVTFRCDPISEHNRLYWYRQTLGQGPEFLTYFQNEAQLEKSRLLSDRFSAERPKGSFSTLEIQRTEQGDSAMYLCASSWVPGQGEEKLFFGSGTQLSVL.

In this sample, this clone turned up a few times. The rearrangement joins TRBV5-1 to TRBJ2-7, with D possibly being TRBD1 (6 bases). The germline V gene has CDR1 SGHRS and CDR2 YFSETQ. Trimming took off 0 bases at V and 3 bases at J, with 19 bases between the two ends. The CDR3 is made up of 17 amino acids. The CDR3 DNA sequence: TGCGCCAGCAGCTTGGGAACAGGGCAAAGAATCGTCTACGAGCAGTACTTC. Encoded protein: CASSLGTGQRIVYEQYF.

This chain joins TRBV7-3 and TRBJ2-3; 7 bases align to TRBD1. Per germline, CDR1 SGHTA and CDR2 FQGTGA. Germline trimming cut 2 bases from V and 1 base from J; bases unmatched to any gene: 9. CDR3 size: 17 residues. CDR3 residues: CASSLSRGRPGTDTQYF. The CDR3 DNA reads TGTGCCAGCAGCTTATCTAGGGGGCGCCCCGGCACAGATACGCAGTATTTT.

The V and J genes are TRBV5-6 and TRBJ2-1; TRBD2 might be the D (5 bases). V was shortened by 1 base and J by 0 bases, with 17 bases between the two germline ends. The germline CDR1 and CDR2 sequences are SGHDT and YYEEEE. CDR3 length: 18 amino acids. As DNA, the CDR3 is TGTGCCAGCAGCTTGTCGTTGCTAGCTGCAAGCTCCTACAATGAGCAGTTCTTC. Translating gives CASSLSLLAASSYNEQFF. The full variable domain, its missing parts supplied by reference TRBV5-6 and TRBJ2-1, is DAGVTQSPTHLIKTRGQQVTLRCSPKSGHDTVSWYQQALGQGPQFIFQYYEEEERQRGNFPDRFSGHQFPNYSSELNVNALLLGDSALYLCASSLSLLAASSYNEQFFGPGTRLTVL.

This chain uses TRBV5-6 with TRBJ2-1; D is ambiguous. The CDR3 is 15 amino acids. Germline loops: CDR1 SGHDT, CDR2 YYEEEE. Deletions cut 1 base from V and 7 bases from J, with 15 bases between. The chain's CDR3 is CASSLIELMRNEQFF. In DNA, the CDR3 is TGTGCCAGCAGCTTGATTGAGTTGATGAGGAATGAGCAGTTCTTC.

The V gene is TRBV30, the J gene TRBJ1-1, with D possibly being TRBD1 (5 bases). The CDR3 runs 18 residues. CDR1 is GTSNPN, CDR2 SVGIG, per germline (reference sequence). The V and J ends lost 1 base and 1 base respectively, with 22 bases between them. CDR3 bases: TGTGCCTGGAGTGCTCGCATAGGGGCCGGGCCCGAGAACACTGAAGCTTTCTTT. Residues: CAWSARIGAGPENTEAFF.

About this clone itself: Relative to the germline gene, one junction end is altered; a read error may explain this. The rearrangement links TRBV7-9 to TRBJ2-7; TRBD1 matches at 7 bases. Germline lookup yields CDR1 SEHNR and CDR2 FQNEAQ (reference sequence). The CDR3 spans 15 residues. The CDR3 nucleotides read TGTTCCAGCAAGAGCGGACAGGCGGACTCCTACGAGCAGTACTTC. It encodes CSSKSGQADSYEQYF.